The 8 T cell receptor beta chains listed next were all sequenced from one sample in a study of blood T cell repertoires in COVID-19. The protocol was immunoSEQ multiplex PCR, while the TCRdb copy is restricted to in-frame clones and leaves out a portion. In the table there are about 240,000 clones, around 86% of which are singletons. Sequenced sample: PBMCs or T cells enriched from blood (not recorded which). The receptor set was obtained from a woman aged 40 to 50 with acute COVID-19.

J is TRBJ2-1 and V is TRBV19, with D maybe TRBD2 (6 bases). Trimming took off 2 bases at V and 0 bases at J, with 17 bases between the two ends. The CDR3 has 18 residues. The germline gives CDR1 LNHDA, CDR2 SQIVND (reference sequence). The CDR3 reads CASSIQGSAGRSYNEQFF. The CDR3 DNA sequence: TGTGCCAGTAGTATACAGGGATCAGCGGGCCGCTCCTACAATGAGCAGTTCTTC.

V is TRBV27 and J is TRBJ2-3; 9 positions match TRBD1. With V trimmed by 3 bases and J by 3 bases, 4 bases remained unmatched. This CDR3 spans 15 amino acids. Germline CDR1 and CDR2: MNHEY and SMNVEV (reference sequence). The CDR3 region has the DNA TGTGCCAGCAGTTTGGCGGACAGGGGAACAGATACGCAGTATTTT. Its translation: CASSLADRGTDTQYF.

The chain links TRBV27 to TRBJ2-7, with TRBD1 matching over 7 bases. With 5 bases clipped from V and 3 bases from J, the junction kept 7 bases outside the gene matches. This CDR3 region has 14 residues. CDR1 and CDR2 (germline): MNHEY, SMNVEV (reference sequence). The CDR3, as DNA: TGTGCCAGCAGTCCGACGACAGGGCACTACGAGCAGTACTTC. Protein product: CASSPTTGHYEQYF.

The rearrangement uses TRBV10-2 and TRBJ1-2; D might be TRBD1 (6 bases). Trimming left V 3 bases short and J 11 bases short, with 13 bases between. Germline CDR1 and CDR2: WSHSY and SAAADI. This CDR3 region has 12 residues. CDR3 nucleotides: TGCGCCAGCAGTGAAACTCAGGGGCGATACACCTTC. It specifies CASSETQGRYTF.

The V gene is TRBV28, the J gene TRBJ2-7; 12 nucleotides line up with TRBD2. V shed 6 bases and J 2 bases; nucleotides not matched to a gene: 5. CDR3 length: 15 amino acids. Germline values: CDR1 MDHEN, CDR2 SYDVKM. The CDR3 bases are TGTGCCAGCAGCCCTCGGACTAGCGGGACCTACGAGCAGTACTTC. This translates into CASSPRTSGTYEQYF.

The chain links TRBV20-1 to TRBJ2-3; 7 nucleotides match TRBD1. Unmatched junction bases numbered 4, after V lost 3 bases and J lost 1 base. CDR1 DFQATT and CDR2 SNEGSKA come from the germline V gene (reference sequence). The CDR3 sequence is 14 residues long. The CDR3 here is CSASFGTGTDTQYF. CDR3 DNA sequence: TGCAGTGCTAGTTTTGGGACAGGCACAGATACGCAGTATTTT.

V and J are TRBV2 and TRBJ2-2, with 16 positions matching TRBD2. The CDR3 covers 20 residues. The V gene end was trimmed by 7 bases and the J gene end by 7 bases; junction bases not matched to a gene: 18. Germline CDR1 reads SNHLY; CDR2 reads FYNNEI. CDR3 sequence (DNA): TGTGCCAGCACCAGGGGCCCCCCCGGGACTAGCGGGGGGGGTGACGGGGAGCTGTTTTTT. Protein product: CASTRGPPGTSGGGDGELFF.

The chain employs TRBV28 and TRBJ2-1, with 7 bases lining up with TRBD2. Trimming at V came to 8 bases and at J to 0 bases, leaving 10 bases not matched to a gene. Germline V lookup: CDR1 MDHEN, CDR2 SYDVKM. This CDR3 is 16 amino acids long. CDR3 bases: TGTGCCAGCGGACCCATAGCGGGTGGCTCCTACAATGAGCAGTTCTTC. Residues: CASGPIAGGSYNEQFF.